This TCR beta chain originates from a study of shared clonotypes between healthy human individuals. The method was immunoSEQ multiplex PCR; TCRdb's version includes in-frame clones alone and lacks a portion of them. The table records millions of clones, around 90% of them present only once. All the donors were Caucasian adults who lived in Nashville, Tennessee. The germline gives CDR1 SGHDN, CDR2 FVKESK. Trimming shortened V by 0 bases and J by 0 bases, and 17 bases separated the two germline ends. CDR3 length: 19 amino acids. This TCR came from a young man in good health. The sequencing input was naive CD4+ T cells sorted from blood. Subset in this sample: CD45RA+ positively selected. The genes are TRBV14 and TRBJ1-4; tentative D call: TRBD1 (6 bases). CDR3 DNA: TGTGCCAGCAGCCAAGACCCGGACAGAGGATTTGCAACTAATGAAAAACTGTTTTTT. Its translation is CASSQDPDRGFATNEKLFF.